This is a list of T cell receptor beta chains from one sample in a study of cytomegalovirus exposure and HLA in healthy donors. The table came from immunoSEQ multiplex PCR; TCRdb's copy has only in-frame clones and leaves some out. The sample records 200,000 to 250,000 clones, about 84% being singletons. Sequenced: PBMCs. These receptors were obtained from a human donor in good health. Both conserved end residues are part of each CDR3. Fields, in order: J gene, V gene, clone size, D gene, CDR3 protein, CDR3 DNA. D genes are given only for firm matches. Size is omitted from some rows. Given values are once, few, many or a class for expanded clones.

TRBJ2-3,TRBV27,few,.,CASSSLRTASTDTQYF,TGTGCCAGCAGTTCCCTAAGGACAGCTAGCACAGATACGCAGTATTTT
TRBJ2-3,TRBV4-2,.,.,CASSQAPSADTQYF,TGTGCCAGCAGCCAAGCCCCTAGCGCAGATACGCAGTATTTT
TRBJ2-7,TRBV28,.,TRBD1,CASSTPGQALYEQYF,TGTGCCAGCAGTACTCCGGGACAGGCCCTCTACGAGCAGTACTTC
TRBJ2-2,TRBV2,.,TRBD1,CASRLDRSNTGELFF,TGTGCCAGCAGGCTGGACAGGTCGAACACCGGGGAGCTGTTTTTT
TRBJ1-5,TRBV5-8,.,TRBD1,CATDKDRGSRYSNQPQHF,TGTGCCACCGATAAGGACAGGGGGAGCCGCTATAGCAATCAGCCCCAGCATTTT
TRBJ2-7,TRBV27,few,.,CASSLDGTREQYF,TGTGCCAGCAGTTTAGATGGGACTCGGGAGCAGTACTTC
TRBJ2-7,TRBV15,.,.,CATSSSGSYEQYF,TGTGCCACCAGCTCGAGCGGATCCTACGAGCAGTACTTC
TRBJ2-5,TRBV2,.,TRBD2,CASSAGREGQWETQYF,TGTGCCAGCAGTGCTGGGCGGGAGGGCCAATGGGAGACCCAGTACTTC
TRBJ2-7,TRBV6-5,.,.,CASSQPGRAAYEQYF,TGTGCCAGCAGTCAACCTGGTCGAGCTGCCTACGAGCAGTACTTC
TRBJ2-7,TRBV2,once,TRBD2,CASSEALLADSYEQYF,TGTGCCAGCAGTGAAGCGCTACTAGCGGACTCCTACGAGCAGTACTTC
TRBJ2-2,TRBV7-3,.,TRBD1,CASRSGTGGIGELFF,TGTGCCAGCAGGTCCGGGACAGGGGGGATCGGGGAGCTGTTTTTT
TRBJ1-1,TRBV19,.,.,CASNLQGGTEAFF,TGTGCCAGTAACCTACAGGGCGGCACTGAAGCTTTCTTT
TRBJ2-6,TRBV7-3,.,.,CASSQGGRTSPSGANVLTF,TGTGCCAGCAGTCAAGGGGGAAGGACTTCTCCCTCTGGGGCCAACGTCCTGACTTTC
TRBJ2-7,TRBV5-1,once,.,CASSRTAESYEQYF,TGCGCCAGCTCTAGGACAGCCGAATCCTACGAGCAGTACTTC
TRBJ2-7,TRBV7-2,.,TRBD1,CASSTQTGPFSYEQYF,TGTGCCAGCAGCACCCAGACAGGGCCATTCTCCTACGAGCAGTACTTC
TRBJ1-1,TRBV18,.,TRBD1,CASSRDSMNTEAFF,TGTGCCAGCTCACGGGACAGTATGAACACTGAAGCTTTCTTT
TRBJ1-5,TRBV18,.,.,CASSPGGNQPQHF,TGTGCCAGCTCACCAGGAGGGAATCAGCCCCAGCATTTT
TRBJ1-4,TRBV5-1,.,.,CASSLGQGREKLFF,TGCGCCAGCAGCTTGGGGCAGGGCCGGGAAAAACTGTTTTTT
TRBJ2-2,TRBV6-1,.,.,CASRVDFSTGELFF,TGTGCCAGCAGGGTGGACTTCTCCACCGGGGAGCTGTTTTTT
TRBJ2-3,TRBV9,.,.,CASSVGGTTFTDTQYF,TGTGCCAGCAGCGTAGGAGGGACAACTTTCACAGATACGCAGTATTTT
TRBJ2-3,TRBV7-2,once,.,CASSLAGGAGASTDTQYF,TGTGCCAGCAGCTTGGCCGGTGGGGCGGGGGCTAGCACAGATACGCAGTATTTT
TRBJ2-2,TRBV30,.,.,CAWRASTTTGELFF,TGTGCCTGGAGGGCGTCTACTACCACCGGGGAGCTGTTTTTT
TRBJ2-7,TRBV18,once,TRBD2,CASSSSGANYEQYF,TGTGCCAGCTCAAGTAGCGGGGCGAACTACGAGCAGTACTTC
TRBJ1-5,TRBV13,.,TRBD1,CASSSGTEGQPQHF,TGTGCCAGCAGCTCCGGGACAGAGGGACAGCCCCAGCATTTT
TRBJ2-7,TRBV7-8,.,TRBD1,CASSYGQGVYEQYF,TGTGCCAGCAGTTACGGACAGGGGGTATACGAGCAGTACTTC
TRBJ1-1,TRBV9,.,.,CASSPGPGQLNTEAFF,TGTGCCAGCAGCCCCGGACCCGGACAGTTGAACACTGAAGCTTTCTTT
TRBJ1-2,TRBV19,.,.,CASTAPNYNYGYTF,TGTGCCAGTACGGCACCCAACTATAACTATGGCTACACCTTC
TRBJ2-1,TRBV9,.,TRBD2,CASSATSGRANNEQFF,TGTGCCAGCAGCGCGACTAGCGGGAGGGCCAACAATGAGCAGTTCTTC
TRBJ2-3,TRBV7-9,.,TRBD1,CASSFRDRSTDTQYF,TGTGCCAGCAGTTTCCGGGACAGAAGCACAGATACGCAGTATTTT
TRBJ1-2,TRBV25-1,.,.,CASSENTSGRAGYTF,TGTGCCAGCAGTGAGAATACTTCGGGGAGGGCTGGCTACACCTTC
TRBJ1-2,TRBV5-4,.,TRBD1,CASSLGTANYGYTF,TGTGCCAGCAGCTTAGGGACAGCAAACTATGGCTACACCTTC
TRBJ2-3,TRBV10-3,.,.,CATALDGGAADTQYF,TGTGCCACAGCTTTAGATGGGGGGGCCGCAGATACGCAGTATTTT
TRBJ2-1,TRBV6-1,.,.,CASSVWGGEQFF,TGTGCCAGCAGTGTTTGGGGAGGTGAGCAGTTCTTC
TRBJ2-7,TRBV27,.,TRBD2,CASSYGLAGAYEQYF,TGTGCCAGCAGTTACGGACTAGCGGGAGCCTACGAGCAGTACTTC
TRBJ2-2,TRBV2,.,.,CASSVWRDSGELFF,TGTGCCAGCAGTGTTTGGCGGGACTCCGGGGAGCTGTTTTTT
TRBJ2-1,TRBV15,.,TRBD2,CATSRLADRAGKYNEQFF,TGTGCCACCAGCAGACTAGCGGACCGAGCCGGAAAGTACAATGAGCAGTTCTTC
TRBJ1-5,TRBV7-9,.,TRBD1,CASSLAGQGNNQPQHF,TGTGCCAGCAGCTTAGCGGGACAGGGTAACAATCAGCCCCAGCATTTT
TRBJ1-4,TRBV7-9,.,TRBD1,CSSSLLEKTGDEKLFF,TGTTCCAGCAGCTTACTCGAGAAGACAGGGGATGAAAAACTGTTTTTT
TRBJ1-4,TRBV2,.,TRBD1,CASSANRGLNEKLFF,TGTGCCAGCAGTGCGAACAGGGGCTTAAATGAAAAACTGTTTTTT
TRBJ2-1,TRBV9,.,TRBD2,CASSVWSSGAYNEQFF,TGTGCCAGCAGCGTATGGTCTAGCGGAGCCTACAATGAGCAGTTCTTC
TRBJ1-2,TRBV2,.,.,CASSPMDFNYGYTF,TGTGCCAGCAGTCCCATGGACTTTAACTATGGCTACACCTTC